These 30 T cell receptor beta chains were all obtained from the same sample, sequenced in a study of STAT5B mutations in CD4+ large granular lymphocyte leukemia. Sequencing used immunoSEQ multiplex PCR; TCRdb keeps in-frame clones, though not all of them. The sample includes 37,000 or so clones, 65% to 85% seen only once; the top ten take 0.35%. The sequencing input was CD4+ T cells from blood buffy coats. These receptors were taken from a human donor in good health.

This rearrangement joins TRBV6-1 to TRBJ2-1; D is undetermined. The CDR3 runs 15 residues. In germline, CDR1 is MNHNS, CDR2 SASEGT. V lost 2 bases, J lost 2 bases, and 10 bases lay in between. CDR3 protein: CASSERLVPYNEQFF. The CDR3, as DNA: TGTGCCAGCAGTGAAAGGCTAGTACCCTACAATGAGCAGTTCTTC.

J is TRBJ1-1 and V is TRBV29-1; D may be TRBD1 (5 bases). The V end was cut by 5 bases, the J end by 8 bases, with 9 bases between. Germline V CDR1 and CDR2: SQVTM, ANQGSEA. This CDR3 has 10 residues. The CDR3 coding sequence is TGCAGCGTTCTGGAGGGGGAAGCTTTCTTT. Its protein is CSVLEGEAFF. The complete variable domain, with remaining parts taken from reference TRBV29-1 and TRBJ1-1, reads SAVISQKPSRDICQRGTSLTIQCQVDSQVTMMFWYRQQPGQSLTLIATANQGSEATYESGFVIDKFPISRPNLTFSTLTVSNMSPEDSSIYLCSVLEGEAFFGQGTRLTVV.

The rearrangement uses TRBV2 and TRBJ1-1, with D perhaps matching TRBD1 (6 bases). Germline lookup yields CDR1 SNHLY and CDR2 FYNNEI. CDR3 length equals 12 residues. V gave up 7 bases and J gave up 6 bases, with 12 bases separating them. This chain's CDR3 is CASTQGPAEAFF. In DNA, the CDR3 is TGTGCCAGCACCCAGGGGCCGGCTGAAGCTTTCTTT.

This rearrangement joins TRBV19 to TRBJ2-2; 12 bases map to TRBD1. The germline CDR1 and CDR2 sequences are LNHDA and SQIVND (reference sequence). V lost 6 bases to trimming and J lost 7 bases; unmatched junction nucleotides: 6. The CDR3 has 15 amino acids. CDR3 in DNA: TGTGCCAGTAGCTCGGGACAGGGGGCGAACGGGGAGCTGTTTTTT. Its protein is CASSSGQGANGELFF.

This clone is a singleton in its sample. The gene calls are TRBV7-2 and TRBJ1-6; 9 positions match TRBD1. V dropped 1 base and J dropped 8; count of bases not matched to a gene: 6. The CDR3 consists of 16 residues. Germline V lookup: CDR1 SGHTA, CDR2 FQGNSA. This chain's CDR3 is CASSLGGQGWDSPLHF. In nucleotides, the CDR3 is TGTGCCAGCAGCTTAGGGGGACAGGGATGGGATTCACCCCTCCACTTT.

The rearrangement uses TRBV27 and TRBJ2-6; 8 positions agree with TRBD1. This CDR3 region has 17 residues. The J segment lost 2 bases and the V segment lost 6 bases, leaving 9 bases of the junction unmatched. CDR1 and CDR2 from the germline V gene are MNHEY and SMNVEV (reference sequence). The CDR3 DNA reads TGTGCCAGCAGCTCCATACCGGGACAGGCTGGGGCCAACGTCCTGACTTTC. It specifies CASSSIPGQAGANVLTF.

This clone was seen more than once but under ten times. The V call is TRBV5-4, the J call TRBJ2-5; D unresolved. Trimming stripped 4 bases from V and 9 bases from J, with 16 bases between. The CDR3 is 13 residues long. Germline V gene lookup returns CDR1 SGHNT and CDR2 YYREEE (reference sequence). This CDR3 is CASSEDRFTAQYF. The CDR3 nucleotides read TGTGCCAGCAGCGAGGACCGGTTTACGGCCCAGTACTTC. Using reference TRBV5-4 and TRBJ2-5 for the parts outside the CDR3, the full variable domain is ETGVTQSPTHLIKTRGQQVTLRCSSQSGHNTVSWYQQALGQGPQFIFQYYREEENGRGNFPPRFSGLQFPNYSSELNVNALELDDSALYLCASSEDRFTAQYFGPGTRLLVL.

The CDR3 sequence: CASSRDVSSYNSPLHF. The CDR3, as DNA: TGTGCCAGCAGTCGGGACGTAAGCTCCTATAATTCACCCCTCCACTTT. The V call is TRBV2, the J call TRBJ1-6; D perhaps matches TRBD1 (5 bases). CDR1 SNHLY and CDR2 FYNNEI come from the germline V gene. V gave up 5 bases and J gave up 0 bases, with 11 bases separating them. The CDR3 has 16 residues.

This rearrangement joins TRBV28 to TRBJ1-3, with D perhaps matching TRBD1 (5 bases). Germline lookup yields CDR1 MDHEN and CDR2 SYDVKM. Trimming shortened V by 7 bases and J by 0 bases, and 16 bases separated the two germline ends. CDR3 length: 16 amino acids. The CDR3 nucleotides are TGTGCCAGCAAGCCGGGAGGACACGACTCTGGAAACACCATATATTTT. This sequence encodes CASKPGGHDSGNTIYF.

CDR3 DNA: TGTGCCAGCAGCTTAGCCCAGGGACAGGGGGTCAAAAACATTCAGTACTTC. The encoded protein is CASSLAQGQGVKNIQYF. This rearrangement joins TRBV7-2 to TRBJ2-4; 11 bases are a match to TRBD1. Germline lookup yields CDR1 SGHTA and CDR2 FQGNSA. The CDR3 covers 17 residues. V lost 0 bases, J lost 3 bases, and 4 bases stayed unmatched. The full variable domain, in which reference TRBV7-2 and TRBJ2-4 provide the parts outside the CDR3, is GAGVSQSPSNKVTEKGKDVELRCDPISGHTALYWYRQSLGQGLEFLIYFQGNSAPDKSGLPSDRFSAERTGGSVSTLTIQRTQQEDSAVYLCASSLAQGQGVKNIQYFGAGTRLSVL.

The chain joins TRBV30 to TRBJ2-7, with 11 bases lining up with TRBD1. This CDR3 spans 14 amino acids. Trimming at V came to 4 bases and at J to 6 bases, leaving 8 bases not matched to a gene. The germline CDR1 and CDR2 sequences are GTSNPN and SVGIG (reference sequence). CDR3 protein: CAWTQDRGLSEQYF. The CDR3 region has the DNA TGTGCCTGGACCCAGGACAGGGGGCTAAGCGAGCAGTACTTC.

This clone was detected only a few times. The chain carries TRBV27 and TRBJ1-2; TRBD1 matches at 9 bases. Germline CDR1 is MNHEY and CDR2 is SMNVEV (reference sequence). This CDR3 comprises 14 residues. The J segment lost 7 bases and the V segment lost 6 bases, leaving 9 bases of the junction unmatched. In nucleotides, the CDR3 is TGTGCCAGCAGCCAAACCGGGACAGGGCTTGGCTACACCTTC. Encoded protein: CASSQTGTGLGYTF.

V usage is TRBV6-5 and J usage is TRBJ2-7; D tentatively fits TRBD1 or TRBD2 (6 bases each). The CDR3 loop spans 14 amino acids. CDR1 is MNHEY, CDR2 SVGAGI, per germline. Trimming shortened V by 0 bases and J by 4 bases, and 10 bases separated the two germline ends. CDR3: CASSYSWGAYEQYF. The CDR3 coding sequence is TGTGCCAGCAGTTACTCTTGGGGGGCATACGAGCAGTACTTC.

The CDR3 reads CASSLTSRQETQYF. The CDR3 bases are TGTGCCAGCAGTTTGACTAGCCGCCAAGAGACCCAGTACTTC. The chain uses TRBV2 and TRBJ2-5, with 7 bases that match TRBD2. Germline CDR1 is SNHLY and CDR2 is FYNNEI. The CDR3 spans 14 residues. V shed 5 bases, J shed 1 base, and the junction held 4 bases outside the gene matches.

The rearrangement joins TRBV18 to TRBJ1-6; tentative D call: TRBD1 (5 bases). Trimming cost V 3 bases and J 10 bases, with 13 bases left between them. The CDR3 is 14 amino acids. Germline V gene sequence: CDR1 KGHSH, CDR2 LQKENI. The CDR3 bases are TGTGCCAGCTCACCCGACAGCCCGCCGTCACCCCTCCACTTT. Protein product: CASSPDSPPSPLHF.

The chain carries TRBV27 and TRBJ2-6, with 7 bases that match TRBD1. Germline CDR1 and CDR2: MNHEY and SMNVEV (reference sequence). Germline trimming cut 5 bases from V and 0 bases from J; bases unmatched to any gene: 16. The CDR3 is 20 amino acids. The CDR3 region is CASSLKTPGQLGSGANVLTF. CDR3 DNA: TGTGCCAGCAGTCTTAAAACTCCGGGACAGTTGGGCTCTGGGGCCAACGTCCTGACTTTC.

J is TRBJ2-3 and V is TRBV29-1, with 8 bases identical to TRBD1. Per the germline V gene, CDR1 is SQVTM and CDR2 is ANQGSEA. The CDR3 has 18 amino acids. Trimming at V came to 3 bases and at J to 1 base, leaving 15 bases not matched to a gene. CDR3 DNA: TGCAGCGTTGATTGGGAGGTTTATTCGACAGGGGGCACAGATACGCAGTATTTT. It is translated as CSVDWEVYSTGGTDTQYF.

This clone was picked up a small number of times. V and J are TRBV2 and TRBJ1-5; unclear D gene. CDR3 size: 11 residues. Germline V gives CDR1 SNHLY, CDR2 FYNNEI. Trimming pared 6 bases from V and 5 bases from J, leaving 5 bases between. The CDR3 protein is CASRRDQPQHF. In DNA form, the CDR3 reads TGTGCCAGCAGAAGGGATCAGCCCCAGCATTTT.

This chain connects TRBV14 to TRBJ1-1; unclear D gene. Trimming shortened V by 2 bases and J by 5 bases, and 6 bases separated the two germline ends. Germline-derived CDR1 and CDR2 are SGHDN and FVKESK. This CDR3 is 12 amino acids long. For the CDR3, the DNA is TGTGCCAGCAGCCAATTGTGGACTGAAGCTTTCTTT. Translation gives CASSQLWTEAFF. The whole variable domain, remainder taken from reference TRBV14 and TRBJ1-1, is EAGVTQFPSHSVIEKGQTVTLRCDPISGHDNLYWYRRVMGKEIKFLLHFVKESKQDESGMPNNRFLAERTGGTYSTLKVQPAELEDSGVYFCASSQLWTEAFFGQGTRLTVV.

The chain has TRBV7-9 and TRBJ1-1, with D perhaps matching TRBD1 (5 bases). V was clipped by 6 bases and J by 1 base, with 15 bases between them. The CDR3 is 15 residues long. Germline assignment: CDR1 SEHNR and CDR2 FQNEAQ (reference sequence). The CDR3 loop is CASRLTGTGNTEAFF. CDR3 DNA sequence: TGTGCCAGCAGACTTACCGGGACGGGGAACACTGAAGCTTTCTTT.

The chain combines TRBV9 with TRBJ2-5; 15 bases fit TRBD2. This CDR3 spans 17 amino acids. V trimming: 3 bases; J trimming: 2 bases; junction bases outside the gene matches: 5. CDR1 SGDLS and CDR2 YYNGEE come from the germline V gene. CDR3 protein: CASSAGLAGGIQETQYF. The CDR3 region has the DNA TGTGCCAGCAGCGCGGGACTAGCGGGGGGTATTCAAGAGACCCAGTACTTC. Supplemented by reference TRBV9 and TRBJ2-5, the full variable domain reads DSGVTQTPKHLITATGQRVTLRCSPRSGDLSVYWYQQSLDQGLQFLIQYYNGEERAKGNILERFSAQQFPDLHSELNLSSLELGDSALYFCASSAGLAGGIQETQYFGPGTRLLVL.

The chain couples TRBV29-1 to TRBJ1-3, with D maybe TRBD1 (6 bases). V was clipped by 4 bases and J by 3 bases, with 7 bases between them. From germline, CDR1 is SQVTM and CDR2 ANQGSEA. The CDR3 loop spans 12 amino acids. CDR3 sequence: CSVGQDGNTIYF. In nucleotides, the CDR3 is TGCAGCGTTGGACAGGATGGAAACACCATATATTTT. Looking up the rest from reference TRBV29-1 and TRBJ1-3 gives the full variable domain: SAVISQKPSRDICQRGTSLTIQCQVDSQVTMMFWYRQQPGQSLTLIATANQGSEATYESGFVIDKFPISRPNLTFSTLTVSNMSPEDSSIYLCSVGQDGNTIYFGEGSWLTVV.

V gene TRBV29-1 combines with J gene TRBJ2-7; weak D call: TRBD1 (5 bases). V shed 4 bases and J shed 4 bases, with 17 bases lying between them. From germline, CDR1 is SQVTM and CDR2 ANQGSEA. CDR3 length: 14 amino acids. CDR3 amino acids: CSVALGVSGYEQYF. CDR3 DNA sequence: TGCAGCGTTGCATTAGGGGTTTCAGGGTACGAGCAGTACTTC.

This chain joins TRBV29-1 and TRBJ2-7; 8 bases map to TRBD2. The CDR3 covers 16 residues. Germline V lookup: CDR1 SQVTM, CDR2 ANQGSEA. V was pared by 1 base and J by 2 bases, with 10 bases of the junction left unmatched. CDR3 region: CSVEVGSSGPPYEQYF. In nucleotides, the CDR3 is TGCAGCGTTGAAGTCGGTTCTAGCGGGCCTCCCTACGAGCAGTACTTC.

This CDR3 reads CASGLERAIREQYF. The CDR3 DNA is TGTGCCAGCGGCTTGGAGAGGGCTATTCGCGAGCAGTACTTC. This sequence joins TRBV27 and TRBJ2-7; D may be TRBD2 (5 bases). Germline V lookup: CDR1 MNHEY, CDR2 SMNVEV (reference sequence). This CDR3 contains 14 residues. V lost 8 bases to trimming and J lost 6 bases, with 20 bases between them.

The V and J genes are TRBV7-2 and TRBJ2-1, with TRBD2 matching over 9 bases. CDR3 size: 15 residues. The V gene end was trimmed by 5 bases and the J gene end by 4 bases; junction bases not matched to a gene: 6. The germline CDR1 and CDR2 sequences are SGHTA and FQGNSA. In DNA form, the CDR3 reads TGTGCCAGCAGCAGATCTAGCGGGACATACAATGAGCAGTTCTTC. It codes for CASSRSSGTYNEQFF. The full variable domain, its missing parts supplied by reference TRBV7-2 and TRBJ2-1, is GAGVSQSPSNKVTEKGKDVELRCDPISGHTALYWYRQSLGQGLEFLIYFQGNSAPDKSGLPSDRFSAERTGGSVSTLTIQRTQQEDSAVYLCASSRSSGTYNEQFFGPGTRLTVL.

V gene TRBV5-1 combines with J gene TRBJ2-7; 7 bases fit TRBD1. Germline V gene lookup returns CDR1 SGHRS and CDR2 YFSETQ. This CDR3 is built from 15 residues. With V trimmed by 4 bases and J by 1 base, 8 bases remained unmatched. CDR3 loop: CASSNSLGQSYEQYF. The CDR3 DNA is TGCGCCAGCAGCAACTCGCTGGGACAGTCCTACGAGCAGTACTTC.

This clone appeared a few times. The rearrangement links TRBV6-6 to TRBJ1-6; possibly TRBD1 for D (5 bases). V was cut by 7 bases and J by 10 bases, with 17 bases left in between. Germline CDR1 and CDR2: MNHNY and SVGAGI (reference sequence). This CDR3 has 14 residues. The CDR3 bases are TGTGCCAGCACCGACTTGGGGGGTCGATCACCCCTCCACTTT. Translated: CASTDLGGRSPLHF.

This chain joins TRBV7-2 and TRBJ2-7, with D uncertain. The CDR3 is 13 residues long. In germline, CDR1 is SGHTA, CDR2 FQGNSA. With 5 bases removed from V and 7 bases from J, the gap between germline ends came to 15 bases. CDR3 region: CASSPGPWREQYF. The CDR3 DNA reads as TGTGCCAGCAGCCCCGGGCCCTGGCGGGAGCAGTACTTC.

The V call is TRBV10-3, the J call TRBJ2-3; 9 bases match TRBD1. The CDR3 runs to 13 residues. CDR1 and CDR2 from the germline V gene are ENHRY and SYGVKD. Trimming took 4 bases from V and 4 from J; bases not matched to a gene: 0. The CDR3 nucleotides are TGTGCCATCAGTGGACAGGGGGCAGATACGCAGTATTTT. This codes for CAISGQGADTQYF.